The present TCR beta chain was sequenced within a study of cytomegalovirus exposure and HLA in healthy donors. Researchers ran the PCR with 60 Vbeta and 13 Jbeta primers. Libraries were prepared by immunoSEQ multiplex PCR; TCRdb keeps only in-frame clonotypes and omits some of them. The sample lists about 140,000 clones, 80% occurring once. Deletions cut 4 bases from V and 4 bases from J, with 10 bases between. There are 12 residues in the CDR3. Germline V gives CDR1 GTSNPN, CDR2 SVGIG (reference sequence). This clone turned up a few times. The clonotype was recovered from a man aged 40-55 years in good health and CMV-seronegative. The rearrangement uses TRBV30 and TRBJ1-1; D might be TRBD1 (5 bases). The sequenced sample was PBMCs. The CDR3 spells CAWKSGFTEAFF. Written as DNA, the CDR3 is TGTGCCTGGAAATCAGGGTTCACTGAAGCTTTCTTT.